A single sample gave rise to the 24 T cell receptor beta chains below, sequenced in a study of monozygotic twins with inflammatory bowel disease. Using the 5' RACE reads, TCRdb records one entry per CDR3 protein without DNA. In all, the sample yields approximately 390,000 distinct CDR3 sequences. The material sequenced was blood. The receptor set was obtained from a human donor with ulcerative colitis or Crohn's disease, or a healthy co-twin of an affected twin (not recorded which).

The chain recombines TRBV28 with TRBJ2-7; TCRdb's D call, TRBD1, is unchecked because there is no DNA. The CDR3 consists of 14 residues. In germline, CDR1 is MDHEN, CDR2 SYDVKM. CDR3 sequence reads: CASIATGADYEQYF.

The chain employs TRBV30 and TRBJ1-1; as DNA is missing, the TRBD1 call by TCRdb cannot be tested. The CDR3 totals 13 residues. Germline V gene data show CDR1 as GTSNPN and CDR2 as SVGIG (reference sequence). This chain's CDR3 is CAWSPLTGAEAFF. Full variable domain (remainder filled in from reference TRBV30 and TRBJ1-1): SQTIHQWPATLVQPVGSPLSLECTVEGTSNPNLYWYRQAAGRGLQLLFYSVGIGQISSEVPQNLSASRPQDRQFILSSKKLLLSDSGFYLCAWSPLTGAEAFFGQGTRLTVV.

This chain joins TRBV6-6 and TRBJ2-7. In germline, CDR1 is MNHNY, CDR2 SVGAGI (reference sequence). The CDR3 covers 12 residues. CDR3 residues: CASSYTTSEQYF.

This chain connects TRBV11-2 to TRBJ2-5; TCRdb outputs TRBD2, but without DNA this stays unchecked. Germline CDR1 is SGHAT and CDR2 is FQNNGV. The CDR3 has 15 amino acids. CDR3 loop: CASSYLRGGGETQYF.

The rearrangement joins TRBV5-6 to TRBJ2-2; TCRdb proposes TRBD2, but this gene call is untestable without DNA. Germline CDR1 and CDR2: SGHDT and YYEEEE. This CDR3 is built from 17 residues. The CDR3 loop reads CASSLATSGRPTGELFF.

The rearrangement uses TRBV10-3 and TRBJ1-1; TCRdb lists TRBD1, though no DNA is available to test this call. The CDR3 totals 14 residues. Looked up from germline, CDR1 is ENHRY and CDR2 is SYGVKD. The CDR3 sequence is CAISGLGGNTEAFF.

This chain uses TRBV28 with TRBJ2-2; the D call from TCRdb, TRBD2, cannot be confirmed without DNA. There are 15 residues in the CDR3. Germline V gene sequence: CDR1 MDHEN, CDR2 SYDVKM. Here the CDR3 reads CASIRSSGHTGELFF. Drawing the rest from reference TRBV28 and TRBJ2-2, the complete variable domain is DVKVTQSSRYLVKRTGEKVFLECVQDMDHENMFWYRQDPGLGLRLIYFSYDVKMKEKGDIPEGYSVSREKKERFSLILESASTNQTSMYLCASIRSSGHTGELFFGEGSRLTVL.

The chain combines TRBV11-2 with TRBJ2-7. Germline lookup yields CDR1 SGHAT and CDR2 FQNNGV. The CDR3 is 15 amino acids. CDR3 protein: CASRSLVGSRSEQYF.

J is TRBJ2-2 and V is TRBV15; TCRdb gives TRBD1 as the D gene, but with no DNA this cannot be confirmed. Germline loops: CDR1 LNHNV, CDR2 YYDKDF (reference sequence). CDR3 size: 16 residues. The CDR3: CATSRTRDRGDGELFF. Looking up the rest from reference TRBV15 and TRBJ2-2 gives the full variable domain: DAMVIQNPRYQVTQFGKPVTLSCSQTLNHNVMYWYQQKSSQAPKLLFHYYDKDFNNEADTPDNFQSRRPNTSFCFLDIRSPGLGDTAMYLCATSRTRDRGDGELFFGEGSRLTVL.

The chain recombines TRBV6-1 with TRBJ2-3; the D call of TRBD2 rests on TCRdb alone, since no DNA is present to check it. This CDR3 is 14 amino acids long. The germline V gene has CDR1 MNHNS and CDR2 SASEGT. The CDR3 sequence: CATGGTRDTDTQYF.

CDR3 sequence reads: CSARGGSVEQYF. The V call is TRBV20-1, the J call TRBJ2-7; TCRdb lists TRBD1, though no DNA is available to test this call. This CDR3 is 12 amino acids long. Germline V gene lookup returns CDR1 DFQATT and CDR2 SNEGSKA (reference sequence).

CDR3 loop: CASSRTGSSTDTQYF. This chain uses TRBV5-1 with TRBJ2-3. The germline V gene has CDR1 SGHRS and CDR2 YFSETQ. There are 15 residues in the CDR3.

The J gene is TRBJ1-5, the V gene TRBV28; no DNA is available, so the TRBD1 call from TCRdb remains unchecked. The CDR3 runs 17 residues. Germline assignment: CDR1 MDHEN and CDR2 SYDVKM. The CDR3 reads CASRQDRGPLSNQPQHF.

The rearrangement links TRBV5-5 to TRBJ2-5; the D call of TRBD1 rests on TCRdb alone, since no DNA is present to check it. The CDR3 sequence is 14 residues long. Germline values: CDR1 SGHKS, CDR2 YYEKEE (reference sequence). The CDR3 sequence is CASTNQGGGETQYF. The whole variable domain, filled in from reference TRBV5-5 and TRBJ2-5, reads DAGVTQSPTHLIKTRGQQVTLRCSPISGHKSVSWYQQVLGQGPQFIFQYYEKEERGRGNFPDRFSARQFPNYSSELNVNALLLGDSALYLCASTNQGGGETQYFGPGTRLLVL.

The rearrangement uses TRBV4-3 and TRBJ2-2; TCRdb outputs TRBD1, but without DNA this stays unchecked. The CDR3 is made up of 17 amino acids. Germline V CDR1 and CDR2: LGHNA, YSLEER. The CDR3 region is CASSQGRGTANTGELFF.

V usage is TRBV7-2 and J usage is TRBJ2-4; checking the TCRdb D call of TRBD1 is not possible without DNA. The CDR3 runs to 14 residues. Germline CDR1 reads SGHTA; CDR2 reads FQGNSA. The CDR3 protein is CASSFGTAKDIQYF.

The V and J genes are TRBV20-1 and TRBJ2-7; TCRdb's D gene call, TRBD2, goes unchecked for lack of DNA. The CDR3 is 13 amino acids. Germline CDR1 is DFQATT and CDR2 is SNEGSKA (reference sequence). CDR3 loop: CSADERDSYEQYF.

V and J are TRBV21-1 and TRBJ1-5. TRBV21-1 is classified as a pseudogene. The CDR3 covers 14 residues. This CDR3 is CASNEGGVLWPQHF.

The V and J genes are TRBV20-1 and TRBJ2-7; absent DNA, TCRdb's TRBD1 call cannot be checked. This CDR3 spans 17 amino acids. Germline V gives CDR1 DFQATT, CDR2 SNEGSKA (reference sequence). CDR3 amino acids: CSARDQDPGGSSYEQYF.

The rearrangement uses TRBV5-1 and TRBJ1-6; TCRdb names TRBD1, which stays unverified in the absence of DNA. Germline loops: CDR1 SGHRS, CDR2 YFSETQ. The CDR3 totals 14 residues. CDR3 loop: CASTPDRAHLTLHF.

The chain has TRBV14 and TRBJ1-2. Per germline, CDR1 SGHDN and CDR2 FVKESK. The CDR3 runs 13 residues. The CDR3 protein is CASSQDLSYGYTF.

CDR3 in amino acids: CAISDGMDGEQYF. The J gene is TRBJ2-7, the V gene TRBV10-3. Germline CDR1 reads ENHRY; CDR2 reads SYGVKD. The CDR3 sequence is 13 residues long.

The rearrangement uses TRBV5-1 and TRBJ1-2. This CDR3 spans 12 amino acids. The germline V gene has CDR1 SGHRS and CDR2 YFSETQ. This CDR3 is CASSWDNYGYTF.

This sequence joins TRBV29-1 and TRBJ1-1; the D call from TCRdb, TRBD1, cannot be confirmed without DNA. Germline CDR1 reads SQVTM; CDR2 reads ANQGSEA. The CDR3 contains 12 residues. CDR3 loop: CSVEPLGLEAFF.